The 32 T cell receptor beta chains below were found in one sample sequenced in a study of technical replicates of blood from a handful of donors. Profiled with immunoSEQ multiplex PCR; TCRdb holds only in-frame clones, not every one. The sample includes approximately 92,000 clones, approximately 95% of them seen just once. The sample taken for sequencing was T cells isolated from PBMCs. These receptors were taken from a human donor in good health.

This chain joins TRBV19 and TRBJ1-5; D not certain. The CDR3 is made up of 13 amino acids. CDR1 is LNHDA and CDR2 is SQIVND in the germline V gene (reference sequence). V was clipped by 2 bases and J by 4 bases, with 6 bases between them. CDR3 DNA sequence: TGTGCCAGTAGTATAACCAGTAATCAGCCCCAGCATTTT. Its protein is CASSITSNQPQHF.

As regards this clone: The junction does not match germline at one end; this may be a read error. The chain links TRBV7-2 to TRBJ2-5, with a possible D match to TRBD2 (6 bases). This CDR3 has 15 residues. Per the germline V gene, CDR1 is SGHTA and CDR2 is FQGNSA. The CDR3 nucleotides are TGTGCCAGCAGCCTAGCGCCAGGGCCCCAAGAGACCCAGTACTTC. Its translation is CASSLAPGPQETQYF.

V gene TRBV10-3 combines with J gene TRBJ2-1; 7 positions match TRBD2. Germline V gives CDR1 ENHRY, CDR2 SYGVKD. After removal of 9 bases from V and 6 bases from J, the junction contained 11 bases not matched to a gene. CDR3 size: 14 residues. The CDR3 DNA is TGTGCCATTCGGTGGGGGGGACCCCTCAATGAGCAGTTCTTC. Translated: CAIRWGGPLNEQFF.

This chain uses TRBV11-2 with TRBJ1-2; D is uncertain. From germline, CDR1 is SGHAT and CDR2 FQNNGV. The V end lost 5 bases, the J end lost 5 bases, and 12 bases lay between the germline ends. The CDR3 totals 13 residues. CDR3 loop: CASSDDGGYGYTF. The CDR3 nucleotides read TGTGCCAGCAGCGACGACGGAGGTTATGGCTACACCTTC.

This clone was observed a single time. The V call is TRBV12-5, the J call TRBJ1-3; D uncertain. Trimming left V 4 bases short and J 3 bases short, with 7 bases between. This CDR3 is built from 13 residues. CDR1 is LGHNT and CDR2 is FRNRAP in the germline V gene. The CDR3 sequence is CASGSTSGNTIYF. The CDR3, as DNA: TGTGCTAGTGGTTCGACAAGTGGAAACACCATATATTTT.

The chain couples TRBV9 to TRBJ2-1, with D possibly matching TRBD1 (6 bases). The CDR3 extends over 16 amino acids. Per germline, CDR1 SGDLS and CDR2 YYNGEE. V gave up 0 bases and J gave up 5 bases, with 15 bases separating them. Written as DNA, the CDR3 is TGTGCCAGCAGCGTAGGGGTTGGGGGCGCGAACAATGAGCAGTTCTTC. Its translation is CASSVGVGGANNEQFF.

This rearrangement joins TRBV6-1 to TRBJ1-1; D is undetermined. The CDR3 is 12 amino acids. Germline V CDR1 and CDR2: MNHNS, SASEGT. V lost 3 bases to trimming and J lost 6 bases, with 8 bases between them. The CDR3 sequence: CASSDAGPEAFF. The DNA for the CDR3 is TGTGCCAGCAGTGATGCGGGCCCTGAAGCTTTCTTT.

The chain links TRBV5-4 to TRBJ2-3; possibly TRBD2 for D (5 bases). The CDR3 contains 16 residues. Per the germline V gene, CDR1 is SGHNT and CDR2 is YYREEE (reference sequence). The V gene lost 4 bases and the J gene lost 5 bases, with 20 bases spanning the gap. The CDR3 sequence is CASSRPSGILGDTQYF. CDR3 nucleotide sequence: TGTGCCAGCAGCCGACCCTCCGGGATCCTGGGAGATACGCAGTATTTT.

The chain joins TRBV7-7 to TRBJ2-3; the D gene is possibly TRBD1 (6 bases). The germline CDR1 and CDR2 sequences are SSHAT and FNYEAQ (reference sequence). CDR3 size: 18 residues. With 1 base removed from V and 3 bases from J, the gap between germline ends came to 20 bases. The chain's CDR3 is CASSLEKWTVAQTDTQYF. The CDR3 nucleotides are TGTGCCAGCAGCTTAGAGAAATGGACAGTGGCTCAAACAGATACGCAGTATTTT. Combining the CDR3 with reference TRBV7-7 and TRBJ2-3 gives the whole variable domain GAGVSQSPRYKVTKRGQDVTLRCDPISSHATLYWYQQALGQGPEFLTYFNYEAQPDKSGLPSDRFSAERPEGSISTLTIQRTEQRDSAMYRCASSLEKWTVAQTDTQYFGPGTRLTVL.

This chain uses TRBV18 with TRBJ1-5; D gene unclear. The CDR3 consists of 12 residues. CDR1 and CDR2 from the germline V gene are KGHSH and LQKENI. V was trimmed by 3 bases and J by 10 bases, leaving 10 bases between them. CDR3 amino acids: CASSPEGGPQHF. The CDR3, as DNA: TGTGCCAGCTCACCGGAGGGAGGTCCCCAGCATTTT. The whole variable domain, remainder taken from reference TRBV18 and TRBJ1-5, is NAGVMQNPRHLVRRRGQEARLRCSPMKGHSHVYWYRQLPEEGLKFMVYLQKENIIDESGMPKERFSAEFPKEGPSILRIQQVVRGDSAAYFCASSPEGGPQHFGDGTRLSIL.

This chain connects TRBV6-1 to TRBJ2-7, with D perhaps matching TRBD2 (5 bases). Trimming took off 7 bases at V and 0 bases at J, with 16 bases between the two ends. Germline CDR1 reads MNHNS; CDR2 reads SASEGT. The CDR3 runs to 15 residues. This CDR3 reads CASIDRDLASYEQYF. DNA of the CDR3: TGTGCCAGCATAGATAGGGATCTAGCCTCCTACGAGCAGTACTTC.

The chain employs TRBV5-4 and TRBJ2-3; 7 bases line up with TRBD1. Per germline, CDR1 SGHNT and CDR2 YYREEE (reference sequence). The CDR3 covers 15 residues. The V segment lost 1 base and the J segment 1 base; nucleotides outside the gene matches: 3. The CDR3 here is CASSLSQGRTDTQYF. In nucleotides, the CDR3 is TGTGCCAGCAGCTTGTCACAGGGGCGCACAGATACGCAGTATTTT.

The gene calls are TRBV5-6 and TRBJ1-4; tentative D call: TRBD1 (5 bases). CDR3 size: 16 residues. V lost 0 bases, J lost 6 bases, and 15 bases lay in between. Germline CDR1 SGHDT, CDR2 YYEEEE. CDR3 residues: CASSLDGALGYEKLFF. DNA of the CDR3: TGTGCCAGCAGCTTGGATGGGGCCCTAGGGTATGAAAAACTGTTTTTT.

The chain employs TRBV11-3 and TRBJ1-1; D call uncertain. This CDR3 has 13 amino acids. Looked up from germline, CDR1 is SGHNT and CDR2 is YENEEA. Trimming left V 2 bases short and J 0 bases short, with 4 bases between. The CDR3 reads CASSLYLNTEAFF. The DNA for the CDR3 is TGTGCCAGCAGCTTATATTTGAACACTGAAGCTTTCTTT.

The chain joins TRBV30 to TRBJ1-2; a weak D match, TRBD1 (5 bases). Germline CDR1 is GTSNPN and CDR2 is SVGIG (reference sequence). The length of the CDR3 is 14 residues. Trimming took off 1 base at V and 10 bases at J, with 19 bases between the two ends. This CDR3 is CAWSATVQEPPYTF. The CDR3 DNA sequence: TGTGCCTGGAGTGCCACAGTACAGGAACCCCCCTACACCTTC.

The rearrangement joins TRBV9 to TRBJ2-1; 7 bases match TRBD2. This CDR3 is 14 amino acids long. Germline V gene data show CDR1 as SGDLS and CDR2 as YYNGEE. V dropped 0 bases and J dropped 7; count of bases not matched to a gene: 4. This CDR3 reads CASSVGLAVNEQFF. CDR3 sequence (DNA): TGTGCCAGCAGCGTAGGGCTAGCGGTTAATGAGCAGTTCTTC. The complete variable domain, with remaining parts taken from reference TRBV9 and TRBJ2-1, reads DSGVTQTPKHLITATGQRVTLRCSPRSGDLSVYWYQQSLDQGLQFLIQYYNGEERAKGNILERFSAQQFPDLHSELNLSSLELGDSALYFCASSVGLAVNEQFFGPGTRLTVL.

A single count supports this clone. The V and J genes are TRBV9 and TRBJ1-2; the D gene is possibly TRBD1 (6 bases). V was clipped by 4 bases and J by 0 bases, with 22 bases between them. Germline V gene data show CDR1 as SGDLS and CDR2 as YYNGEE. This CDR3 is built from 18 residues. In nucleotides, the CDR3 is TGTGCCAGCAGCACCGAGCTTCAGGGGAGGGGCCCTAACTATGGCTACACCTTC. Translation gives CASSTELQGRGPNYGYTF.

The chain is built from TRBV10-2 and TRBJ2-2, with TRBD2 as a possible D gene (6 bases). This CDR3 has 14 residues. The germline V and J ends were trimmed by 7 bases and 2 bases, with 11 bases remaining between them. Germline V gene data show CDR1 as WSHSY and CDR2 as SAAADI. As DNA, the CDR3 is TGCGCCAGCACCCCGGGACTTAACACCGGGGAGCTGTTTTTT. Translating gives CASTPGLNTGELFF.

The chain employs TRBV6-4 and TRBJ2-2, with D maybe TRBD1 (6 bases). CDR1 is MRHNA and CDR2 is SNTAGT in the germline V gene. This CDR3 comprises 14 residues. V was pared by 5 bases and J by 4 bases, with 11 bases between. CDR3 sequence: CASSKGESTGELFF. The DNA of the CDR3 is TGTGCCAGCAGTAAGGGGGAGTCCACCGGGGAGCTGTTTTTT.

The CDR3 DNA reads as TGTGCCAGTAGTATTGACGGGAGCGGGAACGAGCAGTACTTC. Its translation: CASSIDGSGNEQYF. V is TRBV19 and J is TRBJ2-7; 7 bases match TRBD2. The CDR3 is made up of 14 amino acids. V was clipped by 3 bases and J by 5 bases; unmatched bases: 7. Germline V gene sequence: CDR1 LNHDA, CDR2 SQIVND (reference sequence).

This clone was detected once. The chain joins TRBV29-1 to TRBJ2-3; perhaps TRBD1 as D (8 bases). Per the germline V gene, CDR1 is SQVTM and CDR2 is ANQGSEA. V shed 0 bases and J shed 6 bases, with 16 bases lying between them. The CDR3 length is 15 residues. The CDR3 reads CSVEDLGQGGDTQYF. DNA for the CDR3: TGCAGCGTTGAAGATCTAGGACAGGGAGGGGATACGCAGTATTTT.

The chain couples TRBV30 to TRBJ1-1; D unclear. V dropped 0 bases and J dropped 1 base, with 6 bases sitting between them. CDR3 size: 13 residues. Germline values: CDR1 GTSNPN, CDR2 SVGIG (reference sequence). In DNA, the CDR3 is TGTGCCTGGAGTGTGCACAGGAACACTGAAGCTTTCTTT. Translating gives CAWSVHRNTEAFF.

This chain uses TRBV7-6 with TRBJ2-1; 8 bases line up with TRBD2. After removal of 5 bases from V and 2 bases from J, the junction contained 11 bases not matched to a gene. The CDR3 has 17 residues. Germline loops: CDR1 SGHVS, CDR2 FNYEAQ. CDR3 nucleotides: TGTGCCAGCAGCGCCCAACCAGCGGGAGAGCCCTACAATGAGCAGTTCTTC. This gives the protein CASSAQPAGEPYNEQFF.

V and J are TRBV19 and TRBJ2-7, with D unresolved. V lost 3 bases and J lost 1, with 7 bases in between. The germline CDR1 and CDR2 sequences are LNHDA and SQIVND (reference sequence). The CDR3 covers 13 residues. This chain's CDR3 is CASSIRRSYEQYF. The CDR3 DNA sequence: TGTGCCAGTAGTATCCGGCGGTCCTACGAGCAGTACTTC.

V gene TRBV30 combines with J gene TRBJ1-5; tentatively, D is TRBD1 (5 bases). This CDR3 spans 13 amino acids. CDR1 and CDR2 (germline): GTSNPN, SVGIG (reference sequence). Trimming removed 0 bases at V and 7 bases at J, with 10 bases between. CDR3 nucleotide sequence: TGTGCCTGGAGTGTGGGAGGGGAACAGCCCCAGCATTTT. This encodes CAWSVGGEQPQHF.

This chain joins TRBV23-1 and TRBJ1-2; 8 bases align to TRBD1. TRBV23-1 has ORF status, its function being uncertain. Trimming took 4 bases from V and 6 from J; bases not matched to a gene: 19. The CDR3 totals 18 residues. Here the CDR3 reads CASSPPLYKGQVGDGYTF. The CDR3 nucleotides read TGCGCCAGCAGTCCCCCACTTTACAAGGGACAGGTGGGAGATGGCTACACCTTC.

CDR3 sequence: CASMGTPQNTGELFF. The CDR3 nucleotides are TGTGCCAGTATGGGGACTCCACAGAACACCGGGGAGCTGTTTTTT. The V gene is TRBV19, the J gene TRBJ2-2; tentative D call: TRBD2 (6 bases). Trimming pared 7 bases from V and 1 base from J, leaving 13 bases between. There are 15 residues in the CDR3. CDR1 LNHDA and CDR2 SQIVND come from the germline V gene (reference sequence).

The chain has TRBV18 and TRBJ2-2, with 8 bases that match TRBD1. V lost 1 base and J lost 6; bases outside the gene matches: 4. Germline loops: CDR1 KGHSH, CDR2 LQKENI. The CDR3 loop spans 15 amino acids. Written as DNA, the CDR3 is TGTGCCAGCTCACCACGTGACAGGGGCGCCGGGGAGCTGTTTTTT. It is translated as CASSPRDRGAGELFF. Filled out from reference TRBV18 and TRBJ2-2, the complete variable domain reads NAGVMQNPRHLVRRRGQEARLRCSPMKGHSHVYWYRQLPEEGLKFMVYLQKENIIDESGMPKERFSAEFPKEGPSILRIQQVVRGDSAAYFCASSPRDRGAGELFFGEGSRLTVL.

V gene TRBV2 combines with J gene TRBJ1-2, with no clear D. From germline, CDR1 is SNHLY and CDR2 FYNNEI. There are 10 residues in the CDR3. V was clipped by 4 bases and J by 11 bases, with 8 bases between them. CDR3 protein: CASSGPNYTF. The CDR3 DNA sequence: TGTGCCAGCAGTGGGCCAAATTACACCTTC. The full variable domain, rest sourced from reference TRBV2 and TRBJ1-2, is EPEVTQTPSHQVTQMGQEVILRCVPISNHLYFYWYRQILGQKVEFLVSFYNNEISEKSEIFDDQFSVERPDGSNFTLKIRSTKLEDSAMYFCASSGPNYTFGSGTRLTVV.

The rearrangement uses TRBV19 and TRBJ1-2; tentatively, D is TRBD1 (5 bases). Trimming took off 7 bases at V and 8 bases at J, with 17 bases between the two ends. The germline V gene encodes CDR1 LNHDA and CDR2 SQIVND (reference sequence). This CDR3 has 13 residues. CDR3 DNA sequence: TGTGCCAGTAAACGGGACCCGGAGGGGGGCTACACCTTC. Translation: CASKRDPEGGYTF.

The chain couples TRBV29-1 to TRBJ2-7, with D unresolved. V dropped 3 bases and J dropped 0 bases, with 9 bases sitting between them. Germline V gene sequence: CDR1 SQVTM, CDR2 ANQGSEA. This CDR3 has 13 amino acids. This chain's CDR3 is CSVDLGSSYEQYF. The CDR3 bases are TGCAGCGTTGATCTGGGCAGCTCCTACGAGCAGTACTTC.

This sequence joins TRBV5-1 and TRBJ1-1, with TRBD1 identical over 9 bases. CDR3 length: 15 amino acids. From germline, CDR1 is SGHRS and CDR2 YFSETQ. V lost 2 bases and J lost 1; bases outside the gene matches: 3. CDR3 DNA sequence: TGCGCCAGCAGCTTTCCGGACAGGGGGAACACTGAAGCTTTCTTT. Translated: CASSFPDRGNTEAFF.